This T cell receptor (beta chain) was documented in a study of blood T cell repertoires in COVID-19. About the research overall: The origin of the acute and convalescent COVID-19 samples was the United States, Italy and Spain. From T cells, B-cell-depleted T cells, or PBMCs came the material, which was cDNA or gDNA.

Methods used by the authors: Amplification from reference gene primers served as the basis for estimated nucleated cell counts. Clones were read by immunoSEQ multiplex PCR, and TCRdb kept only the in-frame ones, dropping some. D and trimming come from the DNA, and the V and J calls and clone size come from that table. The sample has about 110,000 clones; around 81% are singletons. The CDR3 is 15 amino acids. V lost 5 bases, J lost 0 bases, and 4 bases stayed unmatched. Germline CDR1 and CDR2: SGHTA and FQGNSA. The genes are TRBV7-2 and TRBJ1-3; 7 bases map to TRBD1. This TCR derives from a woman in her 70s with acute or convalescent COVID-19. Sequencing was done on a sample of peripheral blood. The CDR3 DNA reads TGTGCCAGCAGCACACGGGACAGCTCTGGAAACACCATATATTTT. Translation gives CASSTRDSSGNTIYF.